Presented here are 6 T cell receptor beta chains from one specimen sequenced in a study of T-cell reconstitution after alpha-beta-depleted transplantation in children. Researchers prepared the TCRbeta library using unique molecular identifiers, the study reports. A single record per CDR3 protein comes from TCRdb applying MiXCR to the PCR reads. The sample has a few hundred thousand distinct CDR3 sequences, roughly 43% seen once. This material consisted of PBMCs, taken before TCRalphabeta/CD19-depleted stem cell transplant. The origin of the receptors is a girl aged 2-9 years with aplastic anemia, due to receive a stem cell transplant.

The chain employs TRBV5-1 and TRBJ1-2; D may be TRBD1 (6 bases). The CDR3 runs 14 residues. The ends were cut back, 3 bases at V and 3 bases at J, with 12 bases in the middle. Germline assignment: CDR1 SGHRS and CDR2 YFSETQ. CDR3 amino acids: CASSSDSLYYGYTF. The CDR3 bases are TGCGCCAGCAGCTCGGACAGCCTCTACTATGGCTACACCTTC.

This clonotype was seen many times. This chain uses TRBV11-2 with TRBJ2-3; the D gene is possibly TRBD1 (5 bases). The V end lost 0 bases, the J end lost 1 base, and 8 bases lay between the germline ends. Germline V gene lookup returns CDR1 SGHAT and CDR2 FQNNGV. The length of the CDR3 is 15 residues. DNA of the CDR3: TGTGCCAGCAGCTTAGAGTGGGGCGGCACAGATACGCAGTATTTT. This codes for CASSLEWGGTDTQYF.

This chain links TRBV29-1 with TRBJ1-2, with D possibly being TRBD1 (5 bases). The CDR3 length is 11 residues. V lost 7 bases and J lost 1, with 7 bases in between. CDR1 and CDR2 (germline): SQVTM, ANQGSEA. The CDR3 loop is CSGGGNYGYTF. CDR3 DNA sequence: TGCAGCGGGGGGGGTAACTATGGCTACACCTTC.

This chain joins TRBV10-1 and TRBJ2-5; 9 nucleotides match TRBD2. The ends lost 8 bases at V and 6 bases at J; junction bases unmatched: 16. The CDR3 sequence is 16 residues long. Germline V gene lookup returns CDR1 WNHNN and CDR2 SYGVQD (reference sequence). The CDR3 nucleotides read TGCGCCAGCGCTATAGCGGGAGAGAGGGTCGAGAAGACCCAGTACTTC. Translated: CASAIAGERVEKTQYF.

This clonotype was seen a few times. The chain combines TRBV20-1 with TRBJ2-1; the D call may be TRBD1 or TRBD2 (5 bases each). The CDR3 is made up of 16 amino acids. Germline V gene data show CDR1 as DFQATT and CDR2 as SNEGSKA (reference sequence). V lost 0 bases and J 8 bases, leaving 20 bases between the germline ends. CDR3: CSARDWDAKGVDEQFF. The CDR3 DNA reads as TGCAGTGCTAGAGATTGGGACGCCAAAGGTGTAGATGAGCAGTTCTTC.

The chain carries TRBV20-1 and TRBJ2-1; tentative D call: TRBD2 (6 bases). There are 16 residues in the CDR3. The germline CDR1 and CDR2 sequences are DFQATT and SNEGSKA (reference sequence). V was trimmed by 4 bases and J by 4 bases, leaving 20 bases between them. The CDR3 DNA reads TGCAGTGCTACCTACCGCCGCGGGACGGTTTACAATGAGCAGTTCTTC. This codes for CSATYRRGTVYNEQFF.